The entry that follows covers one T cell receptor (beta chain) sequence. The length of the CDR3 is 15 residues. V was pared by 3 bases and J by 4 bases, with 10 bases between. The germline V gene encodes CDR1 KGHSH and CDR2 LQKENI. This sample was included in a study of T cells in Graves' hyperthyroidism and ophthalmopathy. Graves' hyperthyroidism qualified as stable when ophthalmopathy did not progress within 18 months. The authors obtained PBMCs from roughly 10 ml of fresh peripheral blood. Authors of the study amplified TCR beta CDR3 regions from RNA transcripts. HTBI primers drove first-round RT-PCR of the TCR CDR3. Via MiXCR, TCRdb re-called the multiplex PCR reads, giving one row per CDR3 protein. The sample holds a few hundred thousand distinct CDR3 sequences, just under 15% seen once.

The sequence was collected from a woman aged 30 to 39 with Graves' hyperthyroidism. Material: blood. This chain uses TRBV18 with TRBJ2-6; D is perhaps TRBD2 (6 bases). CDR3 coding DNA: TGTGCCAGCTCACCCGGGAGTCTCGGGGCCAACGTCCTGACTTTC. Translating it yields CASSPGSLGANVLTF.